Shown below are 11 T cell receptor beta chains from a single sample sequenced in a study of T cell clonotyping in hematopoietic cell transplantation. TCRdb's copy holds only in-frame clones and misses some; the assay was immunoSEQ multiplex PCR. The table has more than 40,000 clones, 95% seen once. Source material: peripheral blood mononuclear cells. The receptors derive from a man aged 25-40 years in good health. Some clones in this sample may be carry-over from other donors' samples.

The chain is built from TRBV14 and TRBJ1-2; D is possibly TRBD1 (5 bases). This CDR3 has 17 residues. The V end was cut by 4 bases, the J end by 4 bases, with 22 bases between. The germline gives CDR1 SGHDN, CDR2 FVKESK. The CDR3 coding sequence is TGTGCCAGCAGCCCGGGGGGGTTTTCGCCGGCGACCTATGGCTACACCTTC. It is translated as CASSPGGFSPATYGYTF.

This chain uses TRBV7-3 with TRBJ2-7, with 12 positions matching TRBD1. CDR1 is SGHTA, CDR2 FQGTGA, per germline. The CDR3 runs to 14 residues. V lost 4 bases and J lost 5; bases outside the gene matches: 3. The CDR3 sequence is CASSSGQGANEQYF. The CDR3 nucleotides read TGTGCCAGCAGCTCGGGACAGGGGGCAAACGAGCAGTACTTC.

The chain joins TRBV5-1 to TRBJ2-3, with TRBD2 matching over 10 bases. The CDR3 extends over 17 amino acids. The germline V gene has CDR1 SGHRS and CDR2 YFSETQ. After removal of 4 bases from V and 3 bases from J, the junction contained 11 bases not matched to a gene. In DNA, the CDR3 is TGCGCCAGCAGCCCAAGGGGAGCGGGGGGGCCTACAGATACGCAGTATTTT. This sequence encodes CASSPRGAGGPTDTQYF.

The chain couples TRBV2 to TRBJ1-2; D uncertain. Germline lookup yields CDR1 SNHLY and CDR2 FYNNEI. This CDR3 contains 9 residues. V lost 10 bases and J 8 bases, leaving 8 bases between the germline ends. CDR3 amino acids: CATRRGYTF. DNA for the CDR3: TGTGCCACTCGAAGGGGCTACACCTTC.

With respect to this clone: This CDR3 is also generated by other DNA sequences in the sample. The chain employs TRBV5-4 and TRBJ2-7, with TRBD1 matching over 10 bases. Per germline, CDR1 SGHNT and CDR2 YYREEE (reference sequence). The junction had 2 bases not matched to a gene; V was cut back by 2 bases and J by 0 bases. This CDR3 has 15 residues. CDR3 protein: CASSLGQGVSYEQYF. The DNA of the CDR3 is TGTGCCAGCAGCTTAGGACAGGGGGTCTCCTACGAGCAGTACTTC. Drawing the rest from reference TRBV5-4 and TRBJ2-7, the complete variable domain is ETGVTQSPTHLIKTRGQQVTLRCSSQSGHNTVSWYQQALGQGPQFIFQYYREEENGRGNFPPRFSGLQFPNYSSELNVNALELDDSALYLCASSLGQGVSYEQYFGPGTRLTVT.

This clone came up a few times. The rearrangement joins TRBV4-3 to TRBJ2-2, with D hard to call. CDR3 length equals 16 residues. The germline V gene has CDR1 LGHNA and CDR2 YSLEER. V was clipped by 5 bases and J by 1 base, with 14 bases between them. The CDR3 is CASSGRGELNTGELFF. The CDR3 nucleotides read TGCGCCAGCAGCGGACGAGGCGAACTGAACACCGGGGAGCTGTTTTTT.

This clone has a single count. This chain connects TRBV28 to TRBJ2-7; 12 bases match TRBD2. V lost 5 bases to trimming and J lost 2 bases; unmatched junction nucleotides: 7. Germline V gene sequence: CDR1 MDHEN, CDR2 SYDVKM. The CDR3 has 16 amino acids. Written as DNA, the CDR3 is TGTGCCAGCAGTCCCCCGACTAGCGGGAGTGCCTACGAGCAGTACTTC. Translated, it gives CASSPPTSGSAYEQYF.

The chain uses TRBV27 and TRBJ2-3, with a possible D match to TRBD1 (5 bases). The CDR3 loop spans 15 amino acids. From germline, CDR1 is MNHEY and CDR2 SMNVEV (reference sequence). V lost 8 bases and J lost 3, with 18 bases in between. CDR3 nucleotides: TGTGCCAGCTGGGCTTCAGGGTATTTGACAGATACGCAGTATTTT. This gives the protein CASWASGYLTDTQYF.

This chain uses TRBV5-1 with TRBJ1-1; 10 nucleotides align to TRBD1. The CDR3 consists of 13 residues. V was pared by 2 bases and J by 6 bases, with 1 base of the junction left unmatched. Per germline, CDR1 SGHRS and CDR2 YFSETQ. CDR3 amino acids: CASSLGQGAEAFF. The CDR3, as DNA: TGCGCCAGCAGCTTAGGACAGGGGGCTGAAGCTTTCTTT. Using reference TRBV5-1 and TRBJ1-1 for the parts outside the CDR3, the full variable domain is KAGVTQTPRYLIKTRGQQVTLSCSPISGHRSVSWYQQTPGQGLQFLFEYFSETQRNKGNFPGRFSGRQFSNSRSEMNVSTLELGDSALYLCASSLGQGAEAFFGQGTRLTVV.

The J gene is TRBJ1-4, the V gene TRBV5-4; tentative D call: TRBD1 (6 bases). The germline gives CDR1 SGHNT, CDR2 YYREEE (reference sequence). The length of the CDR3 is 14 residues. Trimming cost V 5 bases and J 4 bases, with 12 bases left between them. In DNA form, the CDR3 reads TGTGCCAGCAGTTTCAAAGGGGGTAATGAAAAACTGTTTTTT. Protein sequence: CASSFKGGNEKLFF.

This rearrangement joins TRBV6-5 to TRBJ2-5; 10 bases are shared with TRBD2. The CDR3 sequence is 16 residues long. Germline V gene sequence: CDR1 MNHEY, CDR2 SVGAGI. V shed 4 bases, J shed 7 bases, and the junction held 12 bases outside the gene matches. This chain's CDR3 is CASSFSALAGVGTQYF. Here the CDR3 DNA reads TGTGCCAGCAGTTTTTCCGCCCTAGCGGGAGTGGGGACCCAGTACTTC.